These 30 T cell receptor beta chains originate from one sample sequenced in a study of blood T cell repertoires in COVID-19. The repertoire was sequenced with immunoSEQ multiplex PCR; TCRdb's copy has only in-frame clones and lacks some. The data show about 90,000 clones, 75% to 85% seen once. Sequenced input: peripheral blood. The receptors shown here come from a woman in her 70s with acute or convalescent COVID-19.

The CDR3 protein is CASSKRGPSSYEQYF. CDR3 nucleotide sequence: TGTGCCAGCAGTAAGCGGGGGCCGAGCTCCTACGAGCAGTACTTC. The chain links TRBV7-9 to TRBJ2-7; 8 nucleotides agree with TRBD2. The CDR3 has 15 residues. V lost 6 bases, J lost 0 bases, and 7 bases stayed unmatched. Germline lookup yields CDR1 SEHNR and CDR2 FQNEAQ (reference sequence).

The count of this clone is one. The chain uses TRBV5-1 and TRBJ1-2; D might be TRBD1 (5 bases). V was pared by 7 bases and J by 4 bases, with 17 bases between. The CDR3 is 14 residues long. Germline V lookup: CDR1 SGHRS, CDR2 YFSETQ. As DNA, the CDR3 is TGCGCCAGCGCAGTCTCAGGCGGGGGCTATGGCTACACCTTC. Amino acids: CASAVSGGGYGYTF. The variable domain in full, with the rest retrieved from reference TRBV5-1 and TRBJ1-2, is KAGVTQTPRYLIKTRGQQVTLSCSPISGHRSVSWYQQTPGQGLQFLFEYFSETQRNKGNFPGRFSGRQFSNSRSEMNVSTLELGDSALYLCASAVSGGGYGYTFGSGTRLTVV.

The chain joins TRBV7-2 to TRBJ2-1, with TRBD2 identical over 8 bases. The CDR3 is 11 amino acids. CDR1 SGHTA and CDR2 FQGNSA come from the germline V gene. V trimming: 4 bases; J trimming: 16 bases; junction bases outside the gene matches: 6. DNA of the CDR3: TGTGCCAGCAGCTCGGGGGGGCCGGGTTTCTTC. It translates to CASSSGGPGFF.

This chain's CDR3 is CSASFGIEAFF. CDR3 bases: TGCAGTGCTAGCTTCGGGATTGAAGCTTTCTTT. The chain recombines TRBV20-1 with TRBJ1-1; D not resolved. Germline values: CDR1 DFQATT, CDR2 SNEGSKA (reference sequence). CDR3 length: 11 amino acids. The V gene lost 3 bases and the J gene lost 7 bases, with 9 bases spanning the gap.

V gene TRBV3-1 (or the pseudogene TRBV3-2) combines with J gene TRBJ2-7; 11 nucleotides match TRBD2. CDR1 and CDR2 from the germline V gene are LGHDT and YNNKEL (reference sequence). The CDR3 sequence is 20 residues long. V lost 2 bases, J lost 5 bases, and 20 bases stayed unmatched. DNA of the CDR3: TGTGCCAGCAGCCAATCCTTTTCCCCTGATTATAGCGGGGGGGTCGACGAGCAGTACTTC. Residues: CASSQSFSPDYSGGVDEQYF.

The chain has TRBV9 and TRBJ1-6, with D hard to call. Trimming shortened V by 0 bases and J by 5 bases, and 6 bases separated the two germline ends. The length of the CDR3 is 14 residues. Germline-derived CDR1 and CDR2 are SGDLS and YYNGEE. The CDR3 loop is CASSVGTNNSPLHF. In DNA form, the CDR3 reads TGTGCCAGCAGCGTAGGAACAAATAATTCACCCCTCCACTTT.

This chain connects TRBV3-1 (or the pseudogene TRBV3-2) to TRBJ2-2; 10 positions agree with TRBD2. Germline V lookup: CDR1 LGHDT, CDR2 YNNKEL (reference sequence). This CDR3 comprises 17 residues. The ends lost 1 base at V and 6 bases at J; junction bases unmatched: 8. CDR3 sequence reads: CASSQVPLAGAAGELFF. The CDR3 DNA reads as TGTGCCAGCAGCCAAGTTCCTCTAGCGGGAGCGGCCGGGGAGCTGTTTTTT.

This clone has only a few counts. V usage is TRBV11-2 and J usage is TRBJ2-7; D is uncertain. The CDR3 covers 14 residues. Trimming pared 5 bases from V and 0 bases from J, leaving 11 bases between. Germline CDR1 reads SGHAT; CDR2 reads FQNNGV. The CDR3 loop is CASSRIWSSYEQYF. CDR3 coding DNA: TGTGCCAGCAGCCGCATCTGGAGCTCCTACGAGCAGTACTTC.

The genes are TRBV27 and TRBJ2-2, with 8 positions matching TRBD2. The length of the CDR3 is 16 residues. V trimming: 6 bases; J trimming: 1 base; junction bases outside the gene matches: 7. In germline, CDR1 is MNHEY, CDR2 SMNVEV (reference sequence). The CDR3 DNA sequence: TGTGCCAGCAGGGGGCGGGGGGAGTGGAACACCGGGGAGCTGTTTTTT. Translated: CASRGRGEWNTGELFF.

The chain uses TRBV11-2 and TRBJ1-4, with 9 nucleotides matching TRBD1. The CDR3 covers 14 residues. V trimming: 5 bases; J trimming: 8 bases; junction bases outside the gene matches: 6. CDR1 and CDR2 from the germline V gene are SGHAT and FQNNGV. CDR3 DNA sequence: TGTGCCAGCAGCGCACAGACAGGGGGAGAAAAACTGTTTTTT. Its translation: CASSAQTGGEKLFF.

The CDR3 here is CASSLARVNQPQHF. CDR3 DNA: TGTGCCAGCAGCTTGGCCAGGGTCAATCAGCCCCAGCATTTT. The chain joins TRBV5-6 to TRBJ1-5, with D tentatively TRBD1 (5 bases). V was clipped by 0 bases and J by 3 bases, with 7 bases between them. Germline assignment: CDR1 SGHDT and CDR2 YYEEEE. The CDR3 extends over 14 amino acids.

The gene calls are TRBV27 and TRBJ1-6, with 9 bases lining up with TRBD1. The length of the CDR3 is 15 residues. V trimming: 6 bases; J trimming: 7 bases; junction bases outside the gene matches: 7. CDR1 MNHEY and CDR2 SMNVEV come from the germline V gene (reference sequence). This CDR3 is CASSTQGQGNSPLHF. Here the CDR3 DNA reads TGTGCCAGCAGCACCCAGGGACAGGGAAATTCACCCCTCCACTTT.

V is TRBV29-1 and J is TRBJ2-7; 8 bases are shared with TRBD2. CDR3 size: 17 residues. CDR1 is SQVTM and CDR2 is ANQGSEA in the germline V gene. J gave up 0 bases and V 0 bases, and 10 bases lay outside the gene matches. The CDR3 protein is CSVEDTGERGSSYEQYF. Here the CDR3 DNA reads TGCAGCGTTGAAGATACGGGAGAGCGGGGGAGCTCCTACGAGCAGTACTTC.

This clone was recorded at least ten times. The V gene is TRBV3-1 (or the pseudogene TRBV3-2), the J gene TRBJ1-2, with 8 bases fitting TRBD1. Germline V gene lookup returns CDR1 LGHDT and CDR2 YNNKEL (reference sequence). V lost 0 bases and J lost 5; bases outside the gene matches: 5. The CDR3 consists of 15 residues. DNA for the CDR3: TGTGCCAGCAGCCAAGACTCAGGGGGCCGGTATGGCTACACCTTC. As protein: CASSQDSGGRYGYTF.

The DNA of the CDR3 is TGTGCCAGCTCACCAACAGGGACCGAGCAGTACTTC. It specifies CASSPTGTEQYF. V usage is TRBV18 and J usage is TRBJ2-7; possibly TRBD1 for D (6 bases). Trimming removed 2 bases at V and 6 bases at J, with 8 bases between. CDR1 and CDR2 from the germline V gene are KGHSH and LQKENI. The CDR3 spans 12 residues.

The chain carries TRBV9 and TRBJ1-4; the D is unclear. V lost 4 bases, J lost 4 bases, and 14 bases lay in between. The CDR3 contains 15 residues. Germline V gives CDR1 SGDLS, CDR2 YYNGEE. As DNA, the CDR3 is TGTGCCAGCAGCCTCGGGGAGCTTATTAATGAAAAACTGTTTTTT. Residues: CASSLGELINEKLFF.

The rearrangement links TRBV27 to TRBJ2-7; 9 bases line up with TRBD1. This CDR3 is built from 15 residues. The trim removed 5 bases at V and 2 bases at J, leaving 7 bases unmatched. Per germline, CDR1 MNHEY and CDR2 SMNVEV (reference sequence). The CDR3 sequence is CASSLRTGDPYEQYF. Here the CDR3 DNA reads TGTGCCAGCAGTCTAAGGACAGGGGACCCCTACGAGCAGTACTTC.

The chain uses TRBV6-6 and TRBJ2-7; 8 bases line up with TRBD1. The CDR3 covers 14 residues. V was clipped by 5 bases and J by 3 bases; unmatched bases: 6. Germline V CDR1 and CDR2: MNHNY, SVGAGI (reference sequence). The CDR3 reads CASSQLGTGYEQYF. The CDR3 DNA reads as TGTGCCAGCAGTCAACTCGGGACAGGCTACGAGCAGTACTTC.

The DNA of the CDR3 is TGTGCCAGCAGTCCCGGGACAGTGGCTGGCTACACCTTC. Residues: CASSPGTVAGYTF. The chain is built from TRBV28 and TRBJ1-2; 7 bases match TRBD1. The CDR3 consists of 13 residues. J was trimmed by 7 bases and V by 5 bases; bases with no gene match: 7. Germline V lookup: CDR1 MDHEN, CDR2 SYDVKM.

CDR3 DNA: TGTGCCAGCAGCCCAGCGGGAGGGTTCTACGAGCAGTACTTC. Encoded protein: CASSPAGGFYEQYF. The chain carries TRBV7-9 and TRBJ2-7; TRBD2 matches 10 bases. This CDR3 spans 14 amino acids. CDR1 and CDR2 (germline): SEHNR, FQNEAQ (reference sequence). Trimming at V came to 5 bases and at J to 3 bases, leaving 4 bases not matched to a gene.

The V and J genes are TRBV4-2 and TRBJ2-1, with 9 bases that match TRBD1. CDR1 is LGHNA and CDR2 is YNFKEQ in the germline V gene. With V trimmed by 0 bases and J by 10 bases, 4 bases remained unmatched. This CDR3 is 14 amino acids long. CDR3 in amino acids: CASSQEGTGFEQFF. The CDR3 nucleotides read TGTGCCAGCAGCCAAGAGGGGACAGGGTTCGAGCAGTTCTTC.

The V call is TRBV7-6, the J call TRBJ2-3; TRBD2 is a possible D gene (6 bases). CDR1 is SGHVS and CDR2 is FNYEAQ in the germline V gene. The CDR3 runs to 15 residues. V lost 4 bases, J lost 0 bases, and 11 bases lay in between. The CDR3 DNA reads TGTGCCAGCAGCTCTAGCGACGTGAGCACAGATACGCAGTATTTT. Its protein is CASSSSDVSTDTQYF.

J is TRBJ1-5 and V is TRBV27; 9 bases are a match to TRBD1. V lost 5 bases, J lost 1 base, and 6 bases stayed unmatched. CDR1 is MNHEY, CDR2 SMNVEV, per germline (reference sequence). The CDR3 is made up of 16 amino acids. In DNA form, the CDR3 reads TGTGCCAGCAGTCCCGGGACAGGGTTGAGCAATCAGCCCCAGCATTTT. Encoded protein: CASSPGTGLSNQPQHF.

This chain's CDR3 is CASSESDQNTEAFF. The CDR3 DNA reads as TGTGCCAGCAGTGAAAGCGACCAGAACACTGAAGCTTTCTTT. This chain links TRBV6-1 with TRBJ1-1; no firm D call. Germline-derived CDR1 and CDR2 are MNHNS and SASEGT. V lost 2 bases and J 1 base, leaving 8 bases between the germline ends. The CDR3 runs to 14 residues.

V gene TRBV7-6 combines with J gene TRBJ2-3; 9 bases are a match to TRBD2. This CDR3 is 15 amino acids long. The J segment lost 4 bases and the V segment lost 6 bases, leaving 8 bases of the junction unmatched. CDR1 is SGHVS and CDR2 is FNYEAQ in the germline V gene. DNA for the CDR3: TGTGCCAGCAGTCCCAGCGGGAGGTTAGCAGATACGCAGTATTTT. Translating it yields CASSPSGRLADTQYF.

The rearrangement uses TRBV11-2 and TRBJ1-1; 8 nucleotides agree with TRBD1. The CDR3 totals 14 residues. CDR1 and CDR2 (germline): SGHAT, FQNNGV. V lost 3 bases, J lost 3 bases, and 3 bases stayed unmatched. CDR3 residues: CASSFGQGYTEAFF. DNA for the CDR3: TGTGCCAGCAGCTTCGGACAGGGATACACTGAAGCTTTCTTT.

The chain is built from TRBV5-6 and TRBJ2-7; 7 nucleotides align to TRBD1. The CDR3 sequence is 14 residues long. Germline V gene sequence: CDR1 SGHDT, CDR2 YYEEEE. V trimming: 3 bases; J trimming: 2 bases; junction bases outside the gene matches: 5. This chain's CDR3 is CASSSFQGAYEQYF. The CDR3, as DNA: TGTGCCAGCAGCTCTTTCCAGGGGGCCTACGAGCAGTACTTC.

This chain uses TRBV9 with TRBJ2-1; 11 nucleotides agree with TRBD2. Looked up from germline, CDR1 is SGDLS and CDR2 is YYNGEE. The length of the CDR3 is 16 residues. With V trimmed by 0 bases and J by 9 bases, 8 bases remained unmatched. This chain's CDR3 is CASSVAELAGGREQFF. DNA of the CDR3: TGTGCCAGCAGCGTAGCTGAGCTAGCGGGGGGCCGTGAGCAGTTCTTC.

The chain couples TRBV29-1 to TRBJ1-2; 10 positions agree with TRBD1. This CDR3 contains 13 residues. V shed 6 bases, J shed 4 bases, and the junction held 5 bases outside the gene matches. Germline V gene lookup returns CDR1 SQVTM and CDR2 ANQGSEA. The CDR3 DNA follows: TGCAGCGTATCCGGGACAGGGGTCTATGGCTACACCTTC. It is translated as CSVSGTGVYGYTF.

This chain links TRBV4-2 with TRBJ2-7, with TRBD2 identical over 9 bases. Germline assignment: CDR1 LGHNA and CDR2 YNFKEQ. The trim removed 4 bases at V and 2 bases at J, leaving 6 bases unmatched. CDR3 length equals 15 residues. CDR3 DNA: TGTGCCAGCAGCCGCGGACTAGCGCTCCCCTACGAGCAGTACTTC. Residues: CASSRGLALPYEQYF.